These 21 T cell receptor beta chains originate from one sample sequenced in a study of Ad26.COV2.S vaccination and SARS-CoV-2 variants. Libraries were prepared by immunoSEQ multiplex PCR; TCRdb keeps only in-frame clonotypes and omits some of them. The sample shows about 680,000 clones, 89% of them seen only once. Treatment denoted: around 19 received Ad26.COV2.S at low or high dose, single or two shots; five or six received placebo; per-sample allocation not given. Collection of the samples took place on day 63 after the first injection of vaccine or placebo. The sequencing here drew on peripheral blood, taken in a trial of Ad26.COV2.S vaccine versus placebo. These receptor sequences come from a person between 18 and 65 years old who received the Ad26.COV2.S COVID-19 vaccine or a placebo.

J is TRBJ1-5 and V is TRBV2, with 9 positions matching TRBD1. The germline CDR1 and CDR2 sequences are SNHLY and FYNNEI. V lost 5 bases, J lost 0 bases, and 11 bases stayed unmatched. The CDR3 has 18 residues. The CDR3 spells CASSMGTGTTYSNQPQHF. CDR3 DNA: TGTGCCAGCAGTATGGGGACAGGGACGACCTATAGCAATCAGCCCCAGCATTTT. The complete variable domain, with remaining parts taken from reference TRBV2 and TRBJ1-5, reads EPEVTQTPSHQVTQMGQEVILRCVPISNHLYFYWYRQILGQKVEFLVSFYNNEISEKSEIFDDQFSVERPDGSNFTLKIRSTKLEDSAMYFCASSMGTGTTYSNQPQHFGDGTRLSIL.

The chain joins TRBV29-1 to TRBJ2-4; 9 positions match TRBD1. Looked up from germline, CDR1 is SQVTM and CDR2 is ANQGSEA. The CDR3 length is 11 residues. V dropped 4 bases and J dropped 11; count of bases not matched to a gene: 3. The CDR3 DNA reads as TGCAGCGTTGGGGACAGGGTGTTTCAGTACTTC. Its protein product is CSVGDRVFQYF.

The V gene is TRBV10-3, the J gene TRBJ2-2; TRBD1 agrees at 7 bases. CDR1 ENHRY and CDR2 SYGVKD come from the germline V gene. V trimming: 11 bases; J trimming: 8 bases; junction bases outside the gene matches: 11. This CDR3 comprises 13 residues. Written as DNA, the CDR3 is TGTGCCCTAAGGGACAGCGCCCTGGGGGAGCTGTTTTTT. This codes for CALRDSALGELFF.

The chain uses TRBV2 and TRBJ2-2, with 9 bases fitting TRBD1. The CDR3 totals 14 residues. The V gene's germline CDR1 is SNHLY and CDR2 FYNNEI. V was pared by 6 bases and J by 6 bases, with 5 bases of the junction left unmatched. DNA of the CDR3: TGTGCCAGCAGAAGACAGGGGGGTTCCGGGGAGCTGTTTTTT. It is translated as CASRRQGGSGELFF.

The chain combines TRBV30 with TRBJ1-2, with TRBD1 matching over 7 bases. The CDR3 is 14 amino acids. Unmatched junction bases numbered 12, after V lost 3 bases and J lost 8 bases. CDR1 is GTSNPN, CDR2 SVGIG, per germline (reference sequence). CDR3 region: CAWRGAPTGRGYTF. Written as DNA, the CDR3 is TGTGCCTGGAGAGGGGCCCCGACAGGGCGCGGCTACACCTTC.

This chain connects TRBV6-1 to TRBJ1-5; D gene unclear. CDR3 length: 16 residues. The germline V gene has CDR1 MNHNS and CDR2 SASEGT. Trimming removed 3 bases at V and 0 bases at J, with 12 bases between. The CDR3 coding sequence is TGTGCCAGCAGTGAGAGGACGGCTTATAGCAATCAGCCCCAGCATTTT. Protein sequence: CASSERTAYSNQPQHF.

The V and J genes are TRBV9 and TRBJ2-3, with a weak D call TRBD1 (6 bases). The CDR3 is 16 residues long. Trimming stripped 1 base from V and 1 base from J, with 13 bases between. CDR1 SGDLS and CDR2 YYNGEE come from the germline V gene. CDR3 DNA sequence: TGTGCCAGCAGCGTACTCTACGCAGGGGGCACAGATACGCAGTATTTT. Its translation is CASSVLYAGGTDTQYF.

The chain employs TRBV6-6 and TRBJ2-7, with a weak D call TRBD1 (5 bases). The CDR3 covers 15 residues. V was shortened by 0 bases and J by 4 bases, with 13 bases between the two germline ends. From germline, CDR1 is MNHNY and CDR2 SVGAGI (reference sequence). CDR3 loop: CASSYSMAGQYEQYF. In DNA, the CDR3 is TGTGCCAGCAGTTACTCGATGGCAGGGCAGTACGAGCAGTACTTC.

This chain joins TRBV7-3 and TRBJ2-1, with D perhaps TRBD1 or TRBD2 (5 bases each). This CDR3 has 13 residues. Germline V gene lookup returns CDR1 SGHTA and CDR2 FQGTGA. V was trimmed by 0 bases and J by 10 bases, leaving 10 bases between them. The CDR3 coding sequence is TGTGCCAGCAGCTTAACCGGGACCCGGGAGCAGTTCTTC. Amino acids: CASSLTGTREQFF.

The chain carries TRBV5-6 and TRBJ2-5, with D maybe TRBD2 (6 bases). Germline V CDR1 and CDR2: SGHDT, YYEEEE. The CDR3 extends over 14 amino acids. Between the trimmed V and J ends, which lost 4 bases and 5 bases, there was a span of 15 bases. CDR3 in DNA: TGTGCCAGCAGCCCCGCGGGGACCCGGGAGACCCAGTACTTC. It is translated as CASSPAGTRETQYF.

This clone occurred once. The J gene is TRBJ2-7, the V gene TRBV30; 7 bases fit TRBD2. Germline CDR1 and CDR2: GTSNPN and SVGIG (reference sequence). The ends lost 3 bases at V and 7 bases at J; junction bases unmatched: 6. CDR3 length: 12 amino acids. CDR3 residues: CAWSPGLGEQYF. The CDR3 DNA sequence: TGTGCCTGGAGCCCCGGACTAGGGGAGCAGTACTTC.

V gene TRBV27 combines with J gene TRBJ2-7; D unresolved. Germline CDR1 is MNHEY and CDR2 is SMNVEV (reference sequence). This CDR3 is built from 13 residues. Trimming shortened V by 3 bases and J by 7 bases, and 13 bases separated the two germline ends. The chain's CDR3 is CASSFSDTWEQYF. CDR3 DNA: TGTGCCAGCAGTTTTTCCGACACCTGGGAGCAGTACTTC.

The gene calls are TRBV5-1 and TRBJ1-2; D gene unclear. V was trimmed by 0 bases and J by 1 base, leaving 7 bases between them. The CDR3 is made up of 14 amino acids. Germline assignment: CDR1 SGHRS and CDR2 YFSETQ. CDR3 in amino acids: CASSLGEINYGYTF. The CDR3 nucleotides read TGCGCCAGCAGCTTGGGAGAGATTAACTATGGCTACACCTTC. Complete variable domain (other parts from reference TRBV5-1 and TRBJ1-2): KAGVTQTPRYLIKTRGQQVTLSCSPISGHRSVSWYQQTPGQGLQFLFEYFSETQRNKGNFPGRFSGRQFSNSRSEMNVSTLELGDSALYLCASSLGEINYGYTFGSGTRLTVV.

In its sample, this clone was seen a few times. CDR3 sequence reads: CASSLFGVFYQPQHF. In DNA, the CDR3 is TGTGCCAGCAGCTTATTCGGGGTATTCTACCAGCCCCAGCATTTT. The chain couples TRBV7-6 to TRBJ1-5; D is undetermined. Germline CDR1 and CDR2: SGHVS and FNYEAQ. The CDR3 is 15 residues long. V shed 2 bases and J shed 7 bases, with 15 bases lying between them.

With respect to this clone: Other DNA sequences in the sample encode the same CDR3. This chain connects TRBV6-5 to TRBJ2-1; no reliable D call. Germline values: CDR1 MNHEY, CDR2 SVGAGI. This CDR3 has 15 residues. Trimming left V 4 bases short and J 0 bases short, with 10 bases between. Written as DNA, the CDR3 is TGTGCCAGCAGTTCGGGTCGTGGCTCCTACAATGAGCAGTTCTTC. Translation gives CASSSGRGSYNEQFF.

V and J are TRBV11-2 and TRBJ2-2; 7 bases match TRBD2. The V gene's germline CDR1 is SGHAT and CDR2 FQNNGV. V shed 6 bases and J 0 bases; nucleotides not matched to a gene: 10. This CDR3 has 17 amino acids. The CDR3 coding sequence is TGTGCCAGCAGTCTGACACCCGGGACTACGAACACCGGGGAGCTGTTTTTT. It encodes CASSLTPGTTNTGELFF.

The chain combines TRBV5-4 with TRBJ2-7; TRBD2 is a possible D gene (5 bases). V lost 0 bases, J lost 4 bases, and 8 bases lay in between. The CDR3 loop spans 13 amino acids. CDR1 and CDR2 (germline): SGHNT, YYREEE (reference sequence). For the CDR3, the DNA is TGTGCCAGCAGCTTGGTCGCGGGTTACGAGCAGTACTTC. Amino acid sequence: CASSLVAGYEQYF.

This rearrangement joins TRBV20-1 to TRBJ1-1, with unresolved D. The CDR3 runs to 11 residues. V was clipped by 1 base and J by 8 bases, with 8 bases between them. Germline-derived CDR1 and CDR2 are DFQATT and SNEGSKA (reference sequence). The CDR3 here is CSARGDAEAFF. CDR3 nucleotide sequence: TGCAGTGCTAGAGGGGATGCGGAAGCTTTCTTT.

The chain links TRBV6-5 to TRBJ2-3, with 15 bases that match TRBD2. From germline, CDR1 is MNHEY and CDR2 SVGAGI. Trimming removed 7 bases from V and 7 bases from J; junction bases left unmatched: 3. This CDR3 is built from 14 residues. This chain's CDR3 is CASMGLAGGYTQYF. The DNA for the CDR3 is TGTGCCAGCATGGGACTAGCGGGAGGTTATACGCAGTATTTT.

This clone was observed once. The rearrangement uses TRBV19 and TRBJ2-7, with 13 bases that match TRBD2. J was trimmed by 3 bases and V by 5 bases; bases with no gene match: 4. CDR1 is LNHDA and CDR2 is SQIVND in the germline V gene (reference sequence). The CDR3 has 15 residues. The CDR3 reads CASSEGLAGYYEQYF. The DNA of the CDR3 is TGTGCCAGTAGTGAGGGACTAGCGGGATACTACGAGCAGTACTTC.

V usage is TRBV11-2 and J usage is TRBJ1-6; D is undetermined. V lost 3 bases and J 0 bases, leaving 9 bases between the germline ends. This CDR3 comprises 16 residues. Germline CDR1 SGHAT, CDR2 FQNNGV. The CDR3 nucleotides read TGTGCCAGCAGCTTTGGCAGGAGCTCCTATAATTCACCCCTCCACTTT. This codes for CASSFGRSSYNSPLHF.